This passage covers 20 T cell receptor beta chains from one sample sequenced in a study of beta chain features in type 1 diabetes. No antigen has been identified for these receptors. Sequenced material consisted of expressed TCRB transcripts (all of the isolated RNA was reverse transcribed). Using immunoSEQ multiplex PCR, the repertoire was profiled, and TCRdb retains in-frame clones only, with some absent. Counted here are about 180,000 clones, approximately 8% occurring once; the ten biggest clones make up around 0.94%. Notes on the study in general: People with Type 1 diabetes carried modestly yet significantly shorter TCRB CDR3s in all four CD4+ subsets.

The sequenced sample was central memory CD4+ T cells from blood. The receptors derive from a woman aged 40 to 50 with type 1 diabetes.

This clone was seen more than once but under ten times. The chain joins TRBV28 to TRBJ2-3, with 14 bases fitting TRBD2. Trimming at V came to 8 bases and at J to 1 base, leaving 5 bases not matched to a gene. Per germline, CDR1 MDHEN and CDR2 SYDVKM. This CDR3 contains 16 residues. This CDR3 reads CASRLAGGLGTDTQYF. In nucleotides, the CDR3 is TGTGCCAGCCGACTAGCGGGGGGGCTAGGCACAGATACGCAGTATTTT.

This clone has a handful of counts. This chain uses TRBV15 with TRBJ2-1, with a tentative D call TRBD2 (5 bases). Trimming removed 7 bases at V and 8 bases at J, with 15 bases between. The V gene's germline CDR1 is LNHNV and CDR2 YYDKDF (reference sequence). The CDR3 spans 13 residues. CDR3 nucleotide sequence: TGTGCCACCACCGACGACGCGGGCCATGAGCAGTTCTTC. Amino acid sequence: CATTDDAGHEQFF.

This clone was observed a handful of times. At one of its ends the junction is not consistent with the germline gene, which may arise from a read error. The V and J genes are TRBV28 and TRBJ2-3, with a weak D call TRBD1 (6 bases). This CDR3 contains 15 residues. Germline V gene lookup returns CDR1 MDHEN and CDR2 SYDVKM. The CDR3 is CASSLGGASTNTQYF. The CDR3 nucleotides are TGTGCCAGCAGTTTAGGGGGCGCCTCCACAAATACGCAGTATTTT.

The rearrangement joins TRBV18 to TRBJ1-4, with 9 bases identical to TRBD1. CDR1 and CDR2 from the germline V gene are KGHSH and LQKENI. The V and J ends lost 5 bases and 1 base, in that order; junction bases with no gene match: 5. The length of the CDR3 is 16 residues. The CDR3 region has the DNA TGTGCCAGCTCAGTGAACAGGGGGCAAACTAATGAAAAACTGTTTTTT. It is translated as CASSVNRGQTNEKLFF.

The chain couples TRBV11-2 to TRBJ2-5; D perhaps matches TRBD1 (6 bases). CDR3 size: 16 residues. Germline loops: CDR1 SGHAT, CDR2 FQNNGV. The V and J ends lost 5 bases and 6 bases respectively, with 22 bases between them. CDR3 nucleotide sequence: TGTGCCAGCAGCGTTTCCTATCGCAGGGGTTGGCAGACCCAGTACTTC. It translates to CASSVSYRRGWQTQYF.

The genes are TRBV4-1 and TRBJ1-1; D gene ambiguous. This CDR3 is built from 17 residues. The germline V gene encodes CDR1 MGHRA and CDR2 YSYEKL. The ends were cut back, 4 bases at V and 3 bases at J, with 21 bases in the middle. Written as DNA, the CDR3 is TGCGCCAGCAGCCTAGGTGGCCCGGAGGCACCATACACTGAAGCTTTCTTT. Protein: CASSLGGPEAPYTEAFF.

This chain connects TRBV7-9 to TRBJ2-5, with 10 bases aligning to TRBD1. After removal of 5 bases from V and 5 bases from J, the junction contained 8 bases not matched to a gene. This CDR3 region has 15 residues. Per the germline V gene, CDR1 is SEHNR and CDR2 is FQNEAQ (reference sequence). CDR3 sequence (DNA): TGTGCCAGCAGCCCCGGGACAGGGGTCGTGGAGACCCAGTACTTC. Translation: CASSPGTGVVETQYF.

This clone was counted a few times. The chain uses TRBV7-7 and TRBJ2-5; maybe TRBD2 (6 bases). There are 12 residues in the CDR3. Trimming took off 2 bases at V and 5 bases at J, with 6 bases between the two ends. CDR1 is SSHAT, CDR2 FNYEAQ, per germline (reference sequence). CDR3 protein: CASSLSGETQYF. DNA of the CDR3: TGTGCCAGCAGCTTAAGCGGGGAGACCCAGTACTTC.

This clone was seen only a few times. The DNA of the CDR3 is TGCGCCAGCAGCCCGCTCCCACCGGGGGGAGTAGCCCGCACAGATACGCAGTATTTT. Translated: CASSPLPPGGVARTDTQYF. The chain recombines TRBV4-1 with TRBJ2-3; 7 nucleotides agree with TRBD2. The CDR3 extends over 19 amino acids. Trimming cost V 4 bases and J 1 base; bases outside gene matches: 17. Germline V lookup: CDR1 MGHRA, CDR2 YSYEKL.

J is TRBJ2-1 and V is TRBV27, with a possible D match to TRBD2 (6 bases). CDR1 is MNHEY, CDR2 SMNVEV, per germline (reference sequence). The CDR3 has 15 amino acids. V dropped 2 bases and J dropped 7 bases, with 15 bases sitting between them. CDR3 region: CASSLPRSGRNEQFF. CDR3 nucleotide sequence: TGTGCCAGCAGTTTACCCCGATCAGGGAGGAATGAGCAGTTCTTC.

The rearrangement links TRBV28 to TRBJ2-5; D is unclear. Looked up from germline, CDR1 is MDHEN and CDR2 is SYDVKM. V lost 4 bases, J lost 7 bases, and 19 bases lay in between. This CDR3 spans 15 amino acids. For the CDR3, the DNA is TGTGCCAGCAGTTCATCTCCTCCCCCCCGAGGGACCCAGTACTTC. Translating gives CASSSSPPPRGTQYF.

The chain has TRBV11-3 and TRBJ2-2; D perhaps matches TRBD2 (6 bases). V was trimmed by 6 bases and J by 7 bases, leaving 18 bases between them. Germline V gene sequence: CDR1 SGHNT, CDR2 YENEEA. This CDR3 spans 15 amino acids. Here the CDR3 DNA reads TGTGCCAGCAGTTTTAGTTCCGGGAGTGGCGGGGAGCTGTTTTTT. It translates to CASSFSSGSGGELFF.

This clone showed up just a few times. The rearrangement joins TRBV7-2 to TRBJ2-3, with D possibly matching TRBD1 (5 bases). Germline CDR1 SGHTA, CDR2 FQGNSA. This CDR3 is 14 amino acids long. Trimming removed 3 bases at V and 4 bases at J, with 11 bases between. CDR3 nucleotide sequence: TGTGCCAGCAGCTTTAGGGGCTGGGCAGATACGCAGTATTTT. As protein: CASSFRGWADTQYF.

This clone was counted ten times or more. The genes are TRBV19 and TRBJ1-1; D perhaps matches TRBD1 (6 bases). CDR1 is LNHDA, CDR2 SQIVND, per germline (reference sequence). V was clipped by 5 bases and J by 3 bases, with 13 bases between them. The length of the CDR3 is 14 residues. CDR3 coding DNA: TGTGCCAGTAGTGCCCAGCCAGGGGACACTGAAGCTTTCTTT. Protein sequence: CASSAQPGDTEAFF. Looking up the rest from reference TRBV19 and TRBJ1-1 gives the full variable domain: DGGITQSPKYLFRKEGQNVTLSCEQNLNHDAMYWYRQDPGQGLRLIYYSQIVNDFQKGDIAEGYSVSREKKESFPLTVTSAQKNPTAFYLCASSAQPGDTEAFFGQGTRLTVV.

This clone showed up just once. This chain links TRBV29-1 with TRBJ1-2; 7 nucleotides match TRBD1. The J segment lost 1 base and the V segment lost 3 bases, leaving 8 bases of the junction unmatched. CDR3 length: 15 residues. Germline loops: CDR1 SQVTM, CDR2 ANQGSEA. CDR3 DNA sequence: TGCAGCGTTGATGGAGGCAGGGGGGTTAACTATGGCTACACCTTC. It is translated as CSVDGGRGVNYGYTF.

This clone was found a few times. V and J are TRBV19 and TRBJ2-3; D not resolved. There are 14 residues in the CDR3. CDR1 LNHDA and CDR2 SQIVND come from the germline V gene (reference sequence). V was clipped by 3 bases and J by 0 bases, with 7 bases between them. CDR3 loop: CASSISESTDTQYF. As DNA, the CDR3 is TGTGCCAGTAGTATCAGTGAAAGCACAGATACGCAGTATTTT.

This clone was observed a handful of times. This chain links TRBV7-3 with TRBJ2-1, with 8 nucleotides matching TRBD1. The CDR3 extends over 14 amino acids. The germline V gene has CDR1 SGHTA and CDR2 FQGTGA. V lost 5 bases to trimming and J lost 4 bases; unmatched junction nucleotides: 4. The CDR3 DNA is TGTGCCAGCAGCCCCCGGACAGGGTACAATGAGCAGTTCTTC. Protein: CASSPRTGYNEQFF.

This clone was detected a few times. The chain has TRBV27 and TRBJ1-6; possible D gene TRBD1, 6 bases. CDR3 length: 17 amino acids. CDR1 is MNHEY, CDR2 SMNVEV, per germline (reference sequence). Trimming took off 4 bases at V and 0 bases at J, with 13 bases between the two ends. CDR3 nucleotides: TGTGCCAGCAGTTCCGACAGGTTTAGCTCCTATAATTCACCCCTCCACTTT. Translated, it gives CASSSDRFSSYNSPLHF.

The chain carries TRBV5-1 and TRBJ2-7; TRBD2 is a possible D gene (6 bases). Trimming removed 6 bases from V and 0 bases from J, with 13 bases in between. This CDR3 has 14 amino acids. The germline gives CDR1 SGHRS, CDR2 YFSETQ. The CDR3: CASKTQTSSYEQYF. In DNA form, the CDR3 reads TGCGCCAGCAAAACACAGACTAGCTCCTACGAGCAGTACTTC.

This sequence joins TRBV6-6 and TRBJ1-6; D gene ambiguous. This CDR3 contains 12 residues. CDR1 MNHNY and CDR2 SVGAGI come from the germline V gene (reference sequence). V dropped 4 bases and J dropped 7 bases, with 5 bases sitting between them. CDR3 DNA sequence: TGTGCCAGCAGTTGGAGCAATTCACCCCTCCACTTT. Amino acid sequence: CASSWSNSPLHF.